The T cell receptor beta chain described here comes from a study of cytomegalovirus exposure and HLA in healthy donors (dated by TCRdb to the late 2010s). Study-wide context: According to an earlier analysis of 587 of the donors, some 170 million T cells yielded 117 million unique TCR beta sequences and about 300 Gb of sequence data. Approximately 310 gigabases of sequencing data and around 87 million unique TCR sequences were included in an early release covering 550 to 650 HLA-typed donors. Besides the first cohort of roughly 640 subjects, a separate validation cohort made up of roughly 130 different subjects was used. Of the approximately 400 genotyped donors, over 65% fell in the genetic ancestry cluster associated with self-reported Caucasian donors. In the later analysis, no new phenotypic data were used to find candidate immune exposures; instead, reliance was placed on TCR beta sequences and their occurrence across donors. To predict cytomegalovirus infection status, the study brought together high-throughput TCR immunosequencing, statistical association of individual TCRs with disease status, and machine learning. The number of donors typed differed by locus, with roughly 629-640 for A, B, C, DRB1 and DQB1, about 500 for DQA1, 606 for DPA1, and 400 to 490 for DPB1. Alongside the repertoire data, information on donor age, sex, ethnicity and CMV serostatus was compiled. HLA typing covered class I and class II loci at four-digit resolution. The study aimed to test whether signatures of past pathogen exposure could be identified by cataloging public T cell receptors. All discovery cohort repertoires had been generated using a single sequencing platform. The T cell repertoires of around 730 subjects were profiled by immunosequencing and related to cytomegalovirus serostatus. In a later analysis, previously published TCR beta repertoires from some 640 donors were re-analyzed and high-resolution HLA genotyping was added so that TCR occurrence patterns could be studied. A later genetic analysis used genome-wide SNP genotypes for about 60% of the roughly 700 donors, treating that subset as a discovery cohort. Across 398 genotyped donors of the cohort, an average of about 240,000 unique TCR beta nucleotide sequences per donor were sequenced, and roughly 18% of those sequences were non-productive. An earlier analysis of 587 of the donors applied high-throughput TCR beta sequencing to assess whether each TCR beta V gene segment acted as functional or pseudogenic. Four or five DR-DQ haplotypes were treated as single units for association and clustering because of strong linkage in the cohort.

General study outcomes and caveats: According to a later analysis, parvovirus B19, influenza, CMV and Epstein-Barr virus appeared linked to several top co-occurrence clusters. CMV serostatus was the only immune exposure information available for the cohort. While some public TCRs were present in many individuals, most TCR sequences turned up only very rarely across donors. The sequencing pipeline was judged likely to have produced a cluster of highly shared sequence variants as a technical artifact. A later analysis found that most CMV-associated TCR beta chains appeared HLA-restricted, with HLA associations seemingly driven largely by CMV exposure. In a later analysis, HLA-associated TCR beta chains were found to be more clonally expanded and to have lower generation probabilities than equally common non-associated chains. Correlated functional status among segregating V segments might reflect linkage disequilibrium, but an unknown experimental factor could not be ruled out. Only TCR beta chains were sequenced in this cohort, and the absence of alpha or paired-chain data limited detectable features. When HLA alleles, especially DR and DQ, strongly co-occurred, TCR associations were difficult to assign to individual alleles. The study gave a list of more than 150 TCR beta chains associated with cytomegalovirus. Because HLA typing was missing for some donors at each locus, association tests included only the typed subset. According to a later analysis, TCR association rates differed among HLA loci, with DRB1 alleles showing the most associated TCRs and HLA-C alleles showing the fewest. Because counts were too low, roughly 18 rarely observed V segments, including chromosome 9 orphons, were left out of the earlier analysis of 587 of the donors. A further reported finding was that TCR beta sequences accurately predicted the HLA-A and HLA-B alleles for most subjects in the first cohort. An association between a missense DCLRE1C variant and V-gene and J-gene trimming of TCR beta chains was found in a later genetic analysis and replicated in an independent cohort. An earlier analysis of 587 of the donors showed that most TCR beta V segments appeared in productive rearrangements either about 90% or about 30% of the time, which broadly matched IMGT annotations. Some IMGT-functional V segments, including TRBV6-2 and TRBV6-3, could not be distinguished by the 87-base-pair reads and were therefore excluded. Compared with the approximately 700-donor mean, donors in an Asian-associated ancestry cluster had fewer N-insertions in productive TCRs, according to a later genetic analysis. The classifier was reported to diagnose cytomegalovirus status with high specificity and sensitivity in both the original cohort and the validation cohort. A few of the identified cytomegalovirus-associated TCR beta chains were confirmed in vitro to be specific for cytomegalovirus antigens. It was suggested by the authors that the approach could potentially be generalized to other disease states and immunological phenotypes. The presence/absence analyses assumed that sequencing depth was roughly uniform across donors, and that assumption may not be true. In a later analysis, about 17,000 TCR beta sequences were associated with specific HLA alleles at a false discovery rate of 0.05.

Library creation used the immunoSEQ multiplex PCR assay. A mixture of 60 forward primers for TCR Vbeta segments and 13 reverse primers for TCR Jbeta segments was used in the multiplex PCR. The CDR3 region of rearranged TCR beta genes was amplified from genomic DNA with a multiplex PCR assay. The amplified TCR beta libraries were sequenced on the Illumina HiSeq System as 87-base-pair reads. Turning to the authors' computational methods: A later analysis tallied tens of millions of unique TCR beta chains across the 600 to 700 repertoires, and around 9.9 million of those chains were shared by two or more donors. Raw reads were error-corrected and collapsed into unique sequences by a nearest-neighbor algorithm in which closely related sequences were merged to remove PCR and sequencing errors. V, D and J gene segments were assigned by aligning CDR3 sequences to IMGT reference sequences. Each retained sequence needed at least a six-nucleotide match to both a V gene segment and a J gene segment. A rearrangement counted as productive if the CDR3 had no stop codons and remained in frame with V and J, and every other rearrangement counted as non-productive. Following IMGT convention, CDR3 was defined as the stretch from the second conserved V-encoded cysteine up to the conserved J-encoded phenylalanine. In an earlier analysis of around 570 of the donors, sequences lacking an unambiguous match to a single V gene segment were excluded. In an earlier analysis of 587 of the donors, V segments were called functional above 56.7% productive rearrangements and were called segregating when the between-donor standard deviation exceeded 5%. A statistical classification framework was built for diagnosing cytomegalovirus status from the catalog of TCR beta chain sequences. In a later analysis, V and J genes were assigned by comparing TCR nucleotide sequences against IMGT/GENE-DB human TR gene sequences. Using the TCRdist pipeline, a later analysis assigned CDR3 sequences along with most-parsimonious VDJ recombination scenarios. In a later analysis, each TCR beta chain was defined by its CDR3 amino acid sequence together with its V-gene family, and reads without a unique V-gene family were excluded. A later analysis removed 500 to 600 highly shared, low-generation-probability nucleotide sequences to deal with suspected cross-contamination and a sequencing artifact. In a later analysis, a clonal expansion index for each public chain was calculated from normalized within-repertoire ranks of inferred template counts. A later analysis computed generation probabilities with a VDJ recombination model fitted to out-of-frame rearrangements, and checked the results against IGoR. In a later analysis, TCR-TCR, TCR-HLA and TCR-CMV co-occurrence was scored with hypergeometric tests, and a repertoire-size bias correction was applied to TCR pairs. A later analysis estimated false discovery rates by permuting HLA or CMV assignments 20 times. In a later analysis, co-occurring TCRs were grouped using DBSCAN, with TCRdist sequence similarity added in when clustering inside HLA-allele-positive subsets. Repertoires with fewer than 30,000 or more than 120,000 public chains, plus five repertoires with anomalous nucleotide sharing, were excluded from co-occurrence clustering. TCRdb limited this immuneACCESS table to in-frame rearrangements with V and J called. A share of clones is missing; checked studies link under half to unresolved V genes, and the rest is unexplained. The D gene and trimming were derived from the DNA, and the V and J assignments and clone size from that table. The sample includes approximately 70,000 clones, with roughly 70% observed a single time. The ten largest account for around 10% of the sample.

The cohort was made up of 500 to 800 healthy bone marrow donors. All cohort members were sampled while nominally healthy, although unrecorded immune exposures were likely present. The donor tested CMV seropositive, placing the donor among the 289 seropositive members of the cohort. A peripheral blood sample was collected from each donor, and TCR beta sequencing was performed on peripheral blood mononuclear cells. The Qiagen DNeasy Blood Extraction Kit was used to extract genomic DNA from the blood cell samples. As to this clone: Its binding antigen is unknown. Base qualities are not recorded, but no much larger clone differs from it by a single base.

V is pared back by 2 bases and J by 5 bases, with 7 bases lying between the germline termini. The CDR3 runs 13 residues from the cysteine to the phenylalanine. Just CDR3 DNA is preserved here, 39 bases in frame from base 1. Looking up the germline V gene (reference sequence) yields CDR1 SEHNR and CDR2 FQNEAQ. This chain is built from TRBV7-9 and TRBJ2-1, and possibly TRBD1, on 5 matching bases. The sequence was obtained from a woman in her forties or fifties in good health and CMV-seropositive. Sample: PBMCs. The base sequence is TGTGCCAGCAGCTTATGGACACACAATGAGCAGTTCTTC. Its product reads: CASSLWTHNEQFF.